These T cell receptor beta chains were read from a single sample in a study of Ad26.COV2.S vaccination and SARS-CoV-2 variants. Here immunoSEQ multiplex PCR was the method, and the copy in TCRdb shows in-frame clones only, minus some. The table shows around 450,000 clones, with roughly nine tenths occurring only once. The input for sequencing was peripheral blood, taken in a trial of Ad26.COV2.S vaccine versus placebo. The receptors shown here come from a person aged 18-60 years who received the Ad26.COV2.S COVID-19 vaccine or a placebo. CDR3s include the opening cysteine and the closing phenylalanine or tryptophan. The order of the fields is J gene, V gene, clone size, D gene, CDR3 protein, CDR3 DNA. D genes are given only for firm matches. Size is stated for part of the rows, as once, few or many counts, or as a class when the clone is expanded.

J gene: TRBJ1-4
V gene: TRBV18
clone size: -
D gene: TRBD1
CDR3 protein: CASSPLGQGREKLFF
CDR3 DNA: TGTGCCAGCTCACCACTGGGACAGGGGCGGGAAAAACTGTTTTTT

J gene: TRBJ1-2
V gene: TRBV5-5
clone size: -
D gene: -
CDR3 protein: CASSAYQGINYGYTF
CDR3 DNA: TGTGCCAGCAGCGCATATCAGGGTATAAACTATGGCTACACCTTC

J gene: TRBJ2-5
V gene: TRBV30
clone size: few
D gene: -
CDR3 protein: CAWSLALPGTQYF
CDR3 DNA: TGTGCCTGGAGCCTAGCACTCCCCGGGACCCAGTACTTC

J gene: TRBJ2-1
V gene: TRBV18
clone size: -
D gene: -
CDR3 protein: CASSSRGGGSGNEQFF
CDR3 DNA: TGTGCCAGCTCATCCCGGGGCGGGGGCTCTGGGAATGAGCAGTTCTTC

J gene: TRBJ1-6
V gene: TRBV27
clone size: -
D gene: -
CDR3 protein: CASSFHDGGSYNSPLHF
CDR3 DNA: TGTGCCAGCAGTTTCCACGACGGGGGCTCCTATAATTCACCCCTCCACTTT

J gene: TRBJ2-7
V gene: TRBV5-1
clone size: -
D gene: -
CDR3 protein: CASSLAASSSSYEQYF
CDR3 DNA: TGCGCCAGCAGCTTGGCCGCCAGCTCTTCCTCCTACGAGCAGTACTTC

J gene: TRBJ1-4
V gene: TRBV7-2
clone size: -
D gene: TRBD1
CDR3 protein: CASSLTTGNNEKLFF
CDR3 DNA: TGTGCCAGCAGCTTAACGACAGGGAATAATGAAAAACTGTTTTTT

J gene: TRBJ1-2
V gene: TRBV28
clone size: once
D gene: -
CDR3 protein: CASSFRFSVRGYTF
CDR3 DNA: TGTGCCAGCAGTTTTCGATTCTCAGTGAGGGGCTACACCTTC

J gene: TRBJ1-4
V gene: TRBV29-1
clone size: -
D gene: TRBD1
CDR3 protein: CSVETGQGAINEKLFF
CDR3 DNA: TGCAGCGTTGAGACTGGACAGGGGGCAATTAATGAAAAACTGTTTTTT

J gene: TRBJ1-1
V gene: TRBV19
clone size: -
D gene: -
CDR3 protein: CATLGGLNTEAFF
CDR3 DNA: TGTGCGACTCTGGGGGGACTGAACACTGAAGCTTTCTTT

J gene: TRBJ1-4
V gene: TRBV6-5
clone size: -
D gene: -
CDR3 protein: CASSYAAANEKLFF
CDR3 DNA: TGTGCCAGCAGTTATGCAGCCGCTAATGAAAAACTGTTTTTT

J gene: TRBJ1-2
V gene: TRBV19
clone size: once
D gene: -
CDR3 protein: CASSEGYYGYTF
CDR3 DNA: TGTGCCAGTAGTGAGGGCTACTATGGCTACACCTTC

J gene: TRBJ2-1
V gene: TRBV11-3
clone size: -
D gene: -
CDR3 protein: CASSLVWRQNYNEQFF
CDR3 DNA: TGTGCCAGCAGCTTAGTGTGGCGGCAGAATTACAATGAGCAGTTCTTC

J gene: TRBJ1-5
V gene: TRBV2
clone size: few
D gene: TRBD1
CDR3 protein: CASSQQGVEQPQHF
CDR3 DNA: TGTGCCAGCAGTCAACAGGGGGTAGAGCAGCCCCAGCATTTT

J gene: TRBJ1-1
V gene: TRBV6-6
clone size: few
D gene: -
CDR3 protein: CASSYSIPTEAFF
CDR3 DNA: TGTGCCAGCAGTTACTCGATCCCCACTGAAGCTTTCTTT

J gene: TRBJ1-3
V gene: TRBV6-5
clone size: -
D gene: -
CDR3 protein: CASSQGGYTIYF
CDR3 DNA: TGTGCCAGCAGTCAGGGCGGTTACACCATATATTTT

J gene: TRBJ2-7
V gene: TRBV24-1
clone size: once
D gene: TRBD2
CDR3 protein: CATSDNAGTSGGTYEQYF
CDR3 DNA: TGTGCCACCAGTGATAACGCCGGGACTAGCGGGGGGACGTACGAGCAGTACTTC

J gene: TRBJ1-4
V gene: TRBV7-9
clone size: -
D gene: TRBD1
CDR3 protein: CASSLGDRNNEKLFF
CDR3 DNA: TGTGCCAGCAGCTTGGGGGACAGGAATAATGAAAAACTGTTTTTT

J gene: TRBJ1-5
V gene: TRBV4-1
clone size: -
D gene: TRBD1
CDR3 protein: CASSQAQGGSNQPQHF
CDR3 DNA: TGCGCCAGCAGCCAAGCACAGGGGGGAAGCAATCAGCCCCAGCATTTT

J gene: TRBJ2-7
V gene: TRBV4-1
clone size: -
D gene: TRBD1
CDR3 protein: CASSRAMGQGNEQYF
CDR3 DNA: TGCGCCAGCAGTCGAGCGATGGGACAGGGTAACGAGCAGTACTTC

J gene: TRBJ2-2
V gene: TRBV24-1
clone size: -
D gene: -
CDR3 protein: CATSERDSVEGGELFF
CDR3 DNA: TGTGCCACCAGTGAAAGGGACTCGGTAGAGGGCGGGGAGCTGTTTTTT

J gene: TRBJ1-3
V gene: TRBV28
clone size: -
D gene: TRBD1
CDR3 protein: CASSETGTGKENTIYF
CDR3 DNA: TGTGCCAGCAGTGAGACCGGGACAGGGAAGGAAAACACCATATATTTT

J gene: TRBJ1-5
V gene: TRBV7-2
clone size: -
D gene: -
CDR3 protein: CASSPSVRSNQPQHF
CDR3 DNA: TGTGCCAGCAGCCCGTCGGTTAGGAGCAATCAGCCCCAGCATTTT

J gene: TRBJ2-3
V gene: TRBV21-1
clone size: -
D gene: -
CDR3 protein: CASSKGGWGQGADTQYF
CDR3 DNA: -

J gene: TRBJ1-4
V gene: TRBV15
clone size: -
D gene: -
CDR3 protein: CATSRDRVFNEKLFF
CDR3 DNA: TGTGCCACCAGCAGAGACAGGGTGTTTAATGAAAAACTGTTTTTT

J gene: TRBJ1-1
V gene: TRBV15
clone size: once
D gene: -
CDR3 protein: CATSRDRGAEAFF
CDR3 DNA: TGTGCCACCAGCAGAGACAGGGGTGCTGAAGCTTTCTTT

J gene: TRBJ2-5
V gene: TRBV28
clone size: -
D gene: -
CDR3 protein: CASRPPDYQETQYF
CDR3 DNA: TGTGCCAGCCGCCCCCCGGACTATCAAGAGACCCAGTACTTC

J gene: TRBJ2-2
V gene: TRBV2
clone size: few
D gene: -
CDR3 protein: CASSETGITGELFF
CDR3 DNA: TGTGCCAGCAGTGAAACAGGGATCACCGGGGAGCTGTTTTTT

J gene: TRBJ1-6
V gene: TRBV27
clone size: -
D gene: -
CDR3 protein: CASRGGYSYNSPLHF
CDR3 DNA: TGTGCCAGCAGAGGAGGGTATTCCTATAATTCACCCCTCCACTTT

J gene: TRBJ1-1
V gene: TRBV12-5
clone size: once
D gene: -
CDR3 protein: CASGLASGTGQPEAFF
CDR3 DNA: TGTGCTAGTGGTTTGGCTTCGGGGACTGGGCAACCTGAAGCTTTCTTT

J gene: TRBJ1-1
V gene: TRBV19
clone size: -
D gene: TRBD1
CDR3 protein: CASALDRGENTEAFF
CDR3 DNA: TGTGCCAGTGCTCTCGACAGGGGCGAGAACACTGAAGCTTTCTTT

J gene: TRBJ1-3
V gene: TRBV5-4
clone size: -
D gene: -
CDR3 protein: CASSPGTSGGNTIYF
CDR3 DNA: TGTGCCAGCAGCCCGGGGACCTCAGGGGGAAACACCATATATTTT

J gene: TRBJ2-3
V gene: TRBV7-9
clone size: -
D gene: TRBD2
CDR3 protein: CASSLLAGWGTDTQYF
CDR3 DNA: TGTGCCAGCAGCTTACTAGCGGGATGGGGCACAGATACGCAGTATTTT

J gene: TRBJ1-3
V gene: TRBV11-2
clone size: -
D gene: -
CDR3 protein: CASSRGQTGNTIYF
CDR3 DNA: TGTGCCAGCAGCCGAGGACAGACTGGAAACACCATATATTTT

J gene: TRBJ2-5
V gene: TRBV5-1
clone size: -
D gene: TRBD2
CDR3 protein: CASSLPTSGGAEETQYF
CDR3 DNA: TGCGCCAGCAGCCTACCGACTAGCGGGGGGGCGGAAGAGACCCAGTACTTC